This T cell receptor beta chain was recorded in a study of blood T cell repertoires in COVID-19. Study summary: COVID-19 samples from acute and convalescent phases originated in the United States, Italy and Spain. T cells, B-cell-depleted T cells, or PBMCs supplied cDNA or gDNA.

Followed over time, Seattle patients had been enrolled while infection was active. Per the original methods: Reference gene primer amplification gave estimated nucleated cell counts. Method: immunoSEQ multiplex PCR; TCRdb's copy keeps in-frame clones and lacks some. V and J calls and clone size are copied from that table; D and trimming were computed from the DNA. Among 200,000 to 250,000 clones listed, over 75% were seen once. This clone has only a few counts. Germline CDR1 and CDR2: SGHRS and YFSETQ. J lost 4 bases, V lost 0 bases, and 0 bases had no gene match. CDR3 length equals 14 residues. What was sequenced was peripheral blood. This receptor was obtained from a man in his fifties with COVID-19, enrolled during active disease. The chain carries TRBV5-1 and TRBJ2-3; TRBD1 matches 9 bases. The DNA of the CDR3 is TGCGCCAGCAGCTTGGGACAGGGGGCAGATACGCAGTATTTT. Its translation: CASSLGQGADTQYF.